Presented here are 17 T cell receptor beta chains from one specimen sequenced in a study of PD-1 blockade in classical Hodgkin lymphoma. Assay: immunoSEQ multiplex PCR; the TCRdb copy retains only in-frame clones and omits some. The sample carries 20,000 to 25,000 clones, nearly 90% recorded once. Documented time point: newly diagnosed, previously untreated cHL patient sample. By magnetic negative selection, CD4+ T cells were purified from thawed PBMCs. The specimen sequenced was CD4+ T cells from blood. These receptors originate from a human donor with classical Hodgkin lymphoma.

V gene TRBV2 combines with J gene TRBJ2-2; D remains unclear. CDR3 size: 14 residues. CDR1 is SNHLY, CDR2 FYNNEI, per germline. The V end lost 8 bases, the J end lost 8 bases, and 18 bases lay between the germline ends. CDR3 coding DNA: TGTGCCAGCGGCGCAGCTTTGGGCCCGGGGGAGCTGTTTTTT. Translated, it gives CASGAALGPGELFF.

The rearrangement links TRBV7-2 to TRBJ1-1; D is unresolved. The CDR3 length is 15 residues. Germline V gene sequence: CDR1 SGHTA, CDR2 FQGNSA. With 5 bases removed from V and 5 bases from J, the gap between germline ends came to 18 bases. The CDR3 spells CASSLSGPRNTEAFF. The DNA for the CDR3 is TGTGCCAGCAGCCTCTCCGGGCCGCGCAATACTGAAGCTTTCTTT.

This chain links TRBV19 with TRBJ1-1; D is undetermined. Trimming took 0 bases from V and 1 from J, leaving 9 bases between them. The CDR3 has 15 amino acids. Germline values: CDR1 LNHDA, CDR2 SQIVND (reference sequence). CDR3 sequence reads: CASSIDWTWNTEAFF. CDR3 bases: TGTGCCAGTAGTATAGATTGGACGTGGAACACTGAAGCTTTCTTT.

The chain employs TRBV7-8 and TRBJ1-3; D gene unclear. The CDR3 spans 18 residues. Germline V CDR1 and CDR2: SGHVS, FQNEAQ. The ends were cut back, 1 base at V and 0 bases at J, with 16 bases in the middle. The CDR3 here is CASSLGMGGMFSGNTIYF. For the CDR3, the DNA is TGTGCCAGCAGCTTAGGAATGGGAGGGATGTTCTCTGGAAACACCATATATTTT.

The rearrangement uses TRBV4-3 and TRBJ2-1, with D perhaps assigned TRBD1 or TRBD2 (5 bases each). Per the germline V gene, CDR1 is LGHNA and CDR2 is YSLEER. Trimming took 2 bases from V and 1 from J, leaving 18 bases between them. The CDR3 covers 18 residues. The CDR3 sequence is CASSQQLGTRRSYNEQFF. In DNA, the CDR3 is TGCGCCAGCAGCCAACAGCTGGGGACCAGACGTTCCTACAATGAGCAGTTCTTC.

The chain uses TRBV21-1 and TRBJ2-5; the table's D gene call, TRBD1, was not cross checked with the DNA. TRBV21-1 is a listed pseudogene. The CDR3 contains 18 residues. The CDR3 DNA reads TGTGCCAGCAGCGCCAAAGGGGCCCGGAGTGGCGGTGAGGAGACCCAGTACTTC. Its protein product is CASSAKGARSGGEETQYF.

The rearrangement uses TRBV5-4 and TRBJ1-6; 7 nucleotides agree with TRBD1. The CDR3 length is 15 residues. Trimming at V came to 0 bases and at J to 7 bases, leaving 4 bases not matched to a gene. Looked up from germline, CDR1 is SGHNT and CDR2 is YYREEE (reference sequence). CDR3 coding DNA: TGTGCCAGCAGCTTGGGAAGGGACAGAAATTCACCCCTCCACTTT. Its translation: CASSLGRDRNSPLHF.

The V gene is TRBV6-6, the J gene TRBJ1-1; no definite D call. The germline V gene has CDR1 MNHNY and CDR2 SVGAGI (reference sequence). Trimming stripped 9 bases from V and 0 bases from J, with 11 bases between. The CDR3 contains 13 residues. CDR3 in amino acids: CASAMIVNTEAFF. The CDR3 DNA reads TGTGCCAGTGCGATGATCGTGAACACTGAAGCTTTCTTT.

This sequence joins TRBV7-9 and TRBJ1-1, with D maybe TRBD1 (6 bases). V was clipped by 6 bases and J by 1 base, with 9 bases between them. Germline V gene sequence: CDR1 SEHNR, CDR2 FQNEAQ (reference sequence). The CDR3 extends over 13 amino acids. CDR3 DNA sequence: TGTGCCAGCAGTGGACAGCCGAACACTGAAGCTTTCTTT. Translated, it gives CASSGQPNTEAFF.

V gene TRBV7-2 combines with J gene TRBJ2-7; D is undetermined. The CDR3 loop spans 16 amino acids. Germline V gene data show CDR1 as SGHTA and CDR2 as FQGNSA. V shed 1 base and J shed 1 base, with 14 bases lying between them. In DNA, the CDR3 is TGTGCCAGCAGCTTAGTGTGGGCAGACCCATCCTACGAGCAGTACTTC. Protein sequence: CASSLVWADPSYEQYF.

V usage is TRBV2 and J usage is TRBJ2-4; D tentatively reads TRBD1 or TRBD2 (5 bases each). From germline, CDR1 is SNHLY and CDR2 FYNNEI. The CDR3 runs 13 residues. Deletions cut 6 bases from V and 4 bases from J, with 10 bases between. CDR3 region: CASSGDPKNIQYF. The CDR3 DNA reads TGTGCCAGCAGCGGGGACCCAAAAAACATTCAGTACTTC.

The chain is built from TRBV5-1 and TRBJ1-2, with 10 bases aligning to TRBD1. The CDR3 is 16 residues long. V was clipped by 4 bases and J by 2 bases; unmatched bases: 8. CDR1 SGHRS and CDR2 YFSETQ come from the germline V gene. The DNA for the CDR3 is TGCGCCAGCAGCGGGACGACAGGGGGCGCCAACTATGGCTACACCTTC. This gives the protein CASSGTTGGANYGYTF.

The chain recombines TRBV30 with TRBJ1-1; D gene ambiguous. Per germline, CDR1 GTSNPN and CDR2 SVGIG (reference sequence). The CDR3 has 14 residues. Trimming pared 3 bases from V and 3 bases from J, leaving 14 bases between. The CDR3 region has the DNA TGTGCCTGGAGCCCGAACGGGTTATACACTGAAGCTTTCTTT. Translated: CAWSPNGLYTEAFF.

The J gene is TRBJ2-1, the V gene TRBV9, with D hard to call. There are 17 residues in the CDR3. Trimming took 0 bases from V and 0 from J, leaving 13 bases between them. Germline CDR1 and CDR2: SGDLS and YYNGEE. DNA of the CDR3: TGTGCCAGCAGCGTAGGTTTAGGCAGGAGCTCCTACAATGAGCAGTTCTTC. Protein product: CASSVGLGRSSYNEQFF.

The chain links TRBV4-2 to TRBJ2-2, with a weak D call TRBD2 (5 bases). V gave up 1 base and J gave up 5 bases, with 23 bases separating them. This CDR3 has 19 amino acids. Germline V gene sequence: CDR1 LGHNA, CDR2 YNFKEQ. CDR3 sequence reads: CASSQVRRLSGFRTGELFF. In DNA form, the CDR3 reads TGTGCCAGCAGCCAAGTCCGACGCTTGTCGGGGTTTCGGACCGGGGAGCTGTTTTTT.

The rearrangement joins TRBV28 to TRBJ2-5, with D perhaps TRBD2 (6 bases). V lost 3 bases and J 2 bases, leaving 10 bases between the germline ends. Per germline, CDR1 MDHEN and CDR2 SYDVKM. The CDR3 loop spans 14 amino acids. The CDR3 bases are TGTGCCAGCAGTTTCTCAGGGAGGCAAGAGACCCAGTACTTC. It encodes CASSFSGRQETQYF.

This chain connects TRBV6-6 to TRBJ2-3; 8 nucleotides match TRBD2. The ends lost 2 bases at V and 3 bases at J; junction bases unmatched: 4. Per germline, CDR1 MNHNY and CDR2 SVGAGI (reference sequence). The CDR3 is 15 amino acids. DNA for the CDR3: TGTGCCAGCAGTTACGCGGGGGGCGGTACAGATACGCAGTATTTT. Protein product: CASSYAGGGTDTQYF.